This TCR beta chain was documented in a study of blood T cells in healthy people across ages. With respect to this clonotype: A clone one base away is much larger, so this may be a read error.

The CDR3 consists of 15 residues. The V gene's germline CDR1 is SGHTA and CDR2 FQGNSA. After removal of 3 bases from V and 14 bases from J, the junction contained 16 bases not matched to a gene. Then a second PCR, running about 6 to 12 cycles, was carried out with a sample-barcoded 5' primer and a J-beta primer mix. Per-sample output comprised a minimum of 2.5 million paired-end reads containing CDR3. TCRdb recomputed calls from the 5' RACE reads with MiXCR, one row per CDR3 protein. The repertoire has approximately 810,000 distinct CDR3 sequences, more than 25% of them found once; the top ten carry around a sixth.

The receptor was derived from a woman older than 75 in good health. This chain uses TRBV7-2 with TRBJ2-3; 8 nucleotides line up with TRBD1. Sequencing input: blood. The CDR3 nucleotides are TGTGCCAGCAGCTTCCAGGGGGCGCCTAGTGAAAAACTGTATTTT. It specifies CASSFQGAPSEKLYF.